One and the same sample provided the 7 T cell receptor beta chains below, sequenced in a study of blood T cell repertoires in COVID-19 (dated by TCRdb to 2018 to 2021). To prepare the library, the immunoSEQ multiplex PCR assay was applied. As stored in TCRdb, this immuneACCESS dataset retains in-frame rearrangements with V and J assigned. A fraction of the clones does not appear; measured against another copy, unresolved V genes explain less than half of the discrepancy, and the remainder lacks a known reason. The table for this sample lists about 480,000 clones; around 87% of them were counted only once. Of the sample, 1.5% to 2% is held by the ten largest clones. The sample was PBMCs or T cells enriched from blood (not recorded which). The source is a woman between 40 and 55 years old who had recovered from COVID-19.

The chain employs TRBV5-4 and TRBJ2-2, with no clear D. V dropped 1 base and J dropped 1 base, with 5 bases sitting between them. Per germline, CDR1 SGHNT and CDR2 YYREEE (reference sequence). The CDR3 consists of 14 residues. The CDR3 DNA follows: TGTGCCAGCAGCTTGACCAGGAACACCGGGGAGCTGTTTTTT. The encoded protein is CASSLTRNTGELFF.

This rearrangement joins TRBV15 to TRBJ2-1; possibly TRBD2 for D (6 bases). Germline-derived CDR1 and CDR2 are LNHNV and YYDKDF (reference sequence). The V end lost 0 bases, the J end lost 6 bases, and 18 bases lay between the germline ends. CDR3 length equals 17 residues. CDR3 nucleotides: TGTGCCACCAGCAGAGATTATCGGGGGAGGAGGGGCAATGAGCAGTTCTTC. Its translation: CATSRDYRGRRGNEQFF. Full variable domain (rest looked up from reference TRBV15 and TRBJ2-1): DAMVIQNPRYQVTQFGKPVTLSCSQTLNHNVMYWYQQKSSQAPKLLFHYYDKDFNNEADTPDNFQSRRPNTSFCFLDIRSPGLGDTAMYLCATSRDYRGRRGNEQFFGPGTRLTVL.

This chain uses TRBV30 with TRBJ2-7; the D gene is possibly TRBD1 (6 bases). There are 16 residues in the CDR3. Germline CDR1 is GTSNPN and CDR2 is SVGIG (reference sequence). V was cut by 7 bases and J by 2 bases, with 24 bases left in between. Here the CDR3 reads CASTREGQGTPYEQYF. CDR3 DNA: TGTGCCTCAACCCGTGAGGGGCAAGGGACACCCTACGAGCAGTACTTC.

This chain links TRBV7-9 with TRBJ1-4, with D uncertain. The CDR3 length is 15 residues. The V gene's germline CDR1 is SEHNR and CDR2 FQNEAQ (reference sequence). V shed 3 bases and J shed 7 bases, with 15 bases lying between them. CDR3 in DNA: TGTGCCAGCAGCTTTGCCGACCCGCGGAGTGAAAAACTGTTTTTT. As protein: CASSFADPRSEKLFF. Drawing the rest from reference TRBV7-9 and TRBJ1-4, the complete variable domain is DTGVSQNPRHKITKRGQNVTFRCDPISEHNRLYWYRQTLGQGPEFLTYFQNEAQLEKSRLLSDRFSAERPKGSFSTLEIQRTEQGDSAMYLCASSFADPRSEKLFFGSGTQLSVL.

This chain uses TRBV7-6 with TRBJ2-3; weak D call: TRBD2 (6 bases). Trimming removed 1 base from V and 2 bases from J, with 16 bases in between. The CDR3 is 17 residues long. Germline CDR1 is SGHVS and CDR2 is FNYEAQ. CDR3 protein: CASSLESGEWVTDTQYF. The CDR3 nucleotides are TGTGCCAGCAGCTTAGAGTCGGGGGAGTGGGTCACAGATACGCAGTATTTT.

The chain links TRBV7-2 to TRBJ2-4, with TRBD2 matching 9 bases. After removal of 11 bases from V and 7 bases from J, the junction contained 9 bases not matched to a gene. This CDR3 has 13 residues. Germline V gene lookup returns CDR1 SGHTA and CDR2 FQGNSA. The CDR3 sequence is CASRREGSNIQYF. Here the CDR3 DNA reads TGTGCCTCCCGGCGGGAGGGGTCCAACATTCAGTACTTC.

This clone was picked up one time. This sequence joins TRBV5-8 and TRBJ2-5; 10 positions agree with TRBD1. The CDR3 runs to 17 residues. Trimming at V came to 1 base and at J to 7 bases, leaving 13 bases not matched to a gene. The germline CDR1 and CDR2 sequences are SGHTS and YDEGEE. The CDR3 reads CASSLHTGTGVFGTQYF. As DNA, the CDR3 is TGTGCCAGCAGCTTGCATACCGGGACAGGGGTCTTCGGGACCCAGTACTTC.